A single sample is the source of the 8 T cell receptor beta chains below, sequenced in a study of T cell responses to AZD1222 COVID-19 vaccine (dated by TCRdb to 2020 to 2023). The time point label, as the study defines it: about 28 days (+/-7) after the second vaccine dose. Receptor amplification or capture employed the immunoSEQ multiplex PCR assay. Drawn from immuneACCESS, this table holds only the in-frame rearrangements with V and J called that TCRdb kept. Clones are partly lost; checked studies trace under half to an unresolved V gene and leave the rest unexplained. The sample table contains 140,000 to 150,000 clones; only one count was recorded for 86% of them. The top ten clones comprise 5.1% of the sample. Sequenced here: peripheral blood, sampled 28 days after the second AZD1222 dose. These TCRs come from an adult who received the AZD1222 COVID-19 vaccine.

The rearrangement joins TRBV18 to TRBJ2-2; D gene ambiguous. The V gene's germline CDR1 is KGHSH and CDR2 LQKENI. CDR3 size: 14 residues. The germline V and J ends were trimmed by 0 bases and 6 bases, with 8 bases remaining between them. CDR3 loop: CASSPPGGPGELFF. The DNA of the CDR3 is TGTGCCAGCTCACCACCAGGTGGCCCCGGGGAGCTGTTTTTT.

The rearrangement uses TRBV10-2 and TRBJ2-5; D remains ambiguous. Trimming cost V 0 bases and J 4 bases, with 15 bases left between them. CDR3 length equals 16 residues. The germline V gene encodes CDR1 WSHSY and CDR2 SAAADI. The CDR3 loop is CASSESVSPWGETQYF. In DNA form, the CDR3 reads TGCGCCAGCAGTGAGTCAGTCTCCCCTTGGGGAGAGACCCAGTACTTC.

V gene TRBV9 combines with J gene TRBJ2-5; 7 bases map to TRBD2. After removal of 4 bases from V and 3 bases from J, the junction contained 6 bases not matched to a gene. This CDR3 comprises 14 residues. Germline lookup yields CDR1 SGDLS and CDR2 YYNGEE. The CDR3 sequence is CASSPWRGKETQYF. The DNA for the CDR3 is TGTGCCAGCAGCCCTTGGCGGGGGAAAGAGACCCAGTACTTC.

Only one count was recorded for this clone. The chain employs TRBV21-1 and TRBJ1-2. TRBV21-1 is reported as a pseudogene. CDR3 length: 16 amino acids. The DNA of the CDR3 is TGTGCCAGCAGCAAAGTGGGACCGATACCTAACTATGGCTACACCTTC. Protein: CASSKVGPIPNYGYTF.

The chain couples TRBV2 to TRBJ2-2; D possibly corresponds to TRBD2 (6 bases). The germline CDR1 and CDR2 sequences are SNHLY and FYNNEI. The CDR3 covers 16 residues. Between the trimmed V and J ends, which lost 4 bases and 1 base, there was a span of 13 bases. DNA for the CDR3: TGTGCCAGCAGTGGGATTGGACTACAGAACACCGGGGAGCTGTTTTTT. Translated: CASSGIGLQNTGELFF. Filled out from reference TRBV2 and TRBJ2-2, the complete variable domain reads EPEVTQTPSHQVTQMGQEVILRCVPISNHLYFYWYRQILGQKVEFLVSFYNNEISEKSEIFDDQFSVERPDGSNFTLKIRSTKLEDSAMYFCASSGIGLQNTGELFFGEGSRLTVL.

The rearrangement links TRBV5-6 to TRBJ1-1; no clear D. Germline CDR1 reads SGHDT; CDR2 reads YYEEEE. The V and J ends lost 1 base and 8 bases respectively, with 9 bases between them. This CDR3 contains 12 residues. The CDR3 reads CASSLLRAEAFF. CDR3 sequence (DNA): TGTGCCAGCAGCTTGTTGCGGGCCGAAGCTTTCTTT.

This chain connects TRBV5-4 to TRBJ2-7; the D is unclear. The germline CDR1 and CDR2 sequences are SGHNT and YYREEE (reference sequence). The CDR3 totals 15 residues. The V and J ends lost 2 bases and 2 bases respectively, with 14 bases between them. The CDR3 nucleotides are TGTGCCAGCAGCTTCGGAGTAGTACTAACCTACGAGCAGTACTTC. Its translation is CASSFGVVLTYEQYF.

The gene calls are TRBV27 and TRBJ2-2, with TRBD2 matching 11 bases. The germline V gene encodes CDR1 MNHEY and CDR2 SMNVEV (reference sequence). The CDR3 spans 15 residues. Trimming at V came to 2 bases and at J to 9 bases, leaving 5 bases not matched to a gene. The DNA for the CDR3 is TGTGCCAGCAGTTTAGGTAGCGGGGGGGCTTGGGAGCTGTTTTTT. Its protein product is CASSLGSGGAWELFF.